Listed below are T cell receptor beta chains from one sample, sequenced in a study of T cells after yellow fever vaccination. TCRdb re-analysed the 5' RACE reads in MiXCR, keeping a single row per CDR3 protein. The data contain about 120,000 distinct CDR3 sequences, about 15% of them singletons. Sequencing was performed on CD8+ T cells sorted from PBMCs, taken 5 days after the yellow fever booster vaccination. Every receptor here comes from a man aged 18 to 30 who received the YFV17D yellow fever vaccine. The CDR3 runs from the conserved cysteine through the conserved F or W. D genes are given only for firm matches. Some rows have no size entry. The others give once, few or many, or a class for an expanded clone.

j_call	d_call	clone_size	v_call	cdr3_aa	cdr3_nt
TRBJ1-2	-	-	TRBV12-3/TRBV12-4	CASSYTEGDYGYTF	TGTGCCAGCAGTTACACGGAAGGGGACTATGGCTACACCTTC
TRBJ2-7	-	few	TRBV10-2	CASEGREQYF	TGCGCCAGCGAAGGTCGGGAGCAGTACTTC
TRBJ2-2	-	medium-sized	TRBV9	CASSVGEQPNTGELFF	TGTGCCAGCAGCGTAGGGGAACAGCCGAACACCGGGGAGCTGTTTTTT
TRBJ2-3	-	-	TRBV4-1	CASSPPGDTQYF	TGCGCCAGCAGCCCCCCAGGGGATACGCAGTATTTT
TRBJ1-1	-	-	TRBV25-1	CASSESGRGNTEAFF	TGTGCCAGCAGTGAATCAGGGAGAGGGAACACTGAAGCTTTCTTT
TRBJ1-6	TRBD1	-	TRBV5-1	CASCLGQISSPLHF	TGCGCCAGCTGTCTGGGACAGATTTCTTCACCCCTCCACTTT
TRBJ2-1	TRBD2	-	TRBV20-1	CSARDLTSGGLHNEQFF	TGCAGTGCTAGAGATCTGACTAGCGGGGGGTTACACAATGAGCAGTTCTTC
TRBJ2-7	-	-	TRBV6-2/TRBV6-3	CASSYPGYSYEQYF	TGTGCCAGCAGTTACCCAGGGTACAGTTACGAGCAGTACTTC
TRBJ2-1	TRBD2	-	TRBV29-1	CSVDRGGPLDEQFF	TGCAGCGTTGATCGGGGGGGGCCTCTTGATGAGCAGTTCTTC
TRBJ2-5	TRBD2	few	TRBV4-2	CASSQDPTSGGETQYF	TGTGCCAGCAGCCAAGATCCCACTAGCGGGGGAGAGACCCAGTACTTC
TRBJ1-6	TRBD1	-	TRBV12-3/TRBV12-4	CASSQGTGVGSPLHF	TGTGCCAGCAGTCAAGGGACAGGGGTAGGCTCACCCCTCCACTTT
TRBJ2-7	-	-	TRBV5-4	CASSLAPGVTYEQYF	TGTGCCAGCAGCTTGGCCCCGGGGGTCACCTACGAGCAGTACTTC
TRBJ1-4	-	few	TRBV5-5	CASSLLSRNEKLFF	TGTGCCAGCAGCCTCCTGTCTCGGAATGAAAAACTGTTTTTT
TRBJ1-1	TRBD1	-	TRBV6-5	CASSYAYRGGSAFF	TGTGCCAGCAGTTACGCCTACAGGGGCGGTTCGGCTTTCTTT
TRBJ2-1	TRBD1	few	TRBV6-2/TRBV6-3	CASTRQGAGEQFF	TGTGCCAGCACTCGACAGGGGGCTGGTGAGCAGTTCTTC
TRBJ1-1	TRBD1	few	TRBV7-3	CASSLTGGKVAEAFF	TGTGCCAGCAGCTTAACAGGGGGCAAGGTGGCTGAAGCTTTCTTT
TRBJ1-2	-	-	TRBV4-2	CASSQDLGFSYGYTF	TGTGCCAGCAGCCAAGATCTAGGGTTTAGCTATGGCTACACCTTC
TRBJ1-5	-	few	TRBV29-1	CSVRDRPNQPQHF	TGCAGCGTGCGAGACAGGCCTAATCAGCCCCAGCATTTT
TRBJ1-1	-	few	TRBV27	CASSRRNTEAFF	TGTGCCAGCAGCAGAAGGAACACTGAAGCTTTCTTT
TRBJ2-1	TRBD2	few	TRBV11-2	CASGPGTRYEQFF	TGTGCCAGCGGGCCCGGGACTAGATATGAGCAGTTCTTC
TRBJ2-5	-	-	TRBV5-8	CASSLVQGEGETQYF	TGTGCCAGCAGCTTGGTTCAGGGAGAGGGAGAGACCCAGTACTTC
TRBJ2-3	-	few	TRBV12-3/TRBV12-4	CASSLIGVEDTQYF	TGTGCCAGCAGTTTAATAGGGGTTGAAGATACGCAGTATTTT
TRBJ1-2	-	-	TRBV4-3	CASSQGRSRNYGYTF	TGCGCCAGCAGCCAAGGGCGTTCCAGAAACTATGGCTACACCTTC
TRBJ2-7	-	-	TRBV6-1	CASSGGRDYEQYF	TGTGCCAGCAGTGGCGGACGGGACTACGAGCAGTACTTC
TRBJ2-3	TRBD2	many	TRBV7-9	CASSRLAGGPDTQYF	TGTGCCAGCAGCCGACTAGCGGGGGGGCCAGATACGCAGTATTTT
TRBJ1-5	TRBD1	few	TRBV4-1	CASSPQGAGQPQHF	TGCGCCAGCAGCCCGCAGGGGGCTGGTCAGCCCCAGCATTTT
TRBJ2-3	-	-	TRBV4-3	CASSQDNIGGTDTQYF	TGCGCCAGCAGCCAAGATAACATAGGGGGCACAGATACGCAGTATTTT
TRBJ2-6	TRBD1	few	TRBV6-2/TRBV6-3	CASRDRGQANVLTF	TGTGCCAGCAGGGACAGGGGACAGGCCAACGTCCTGACTTTC
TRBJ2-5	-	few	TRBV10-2	CASSELATTRQETQYF	TGCGCCAGCAGTGAGTTAGCTACAACCCGCCAAGAGACCCAGTACTTC
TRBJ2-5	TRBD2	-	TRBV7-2	CASSLAGGVQETQYF	TGTGCCAGCAGCTTAGCCGGGGGGGTCCAAGAGACCCAGTACTTC
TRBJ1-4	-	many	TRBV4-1	CASSQVRQHNEKLFF	TGCGCCAGCAGCCAAGTTCGACAGCATAATGAAAAACTGTTTTTT
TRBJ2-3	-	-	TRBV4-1	CASSQPPLRAELSDTQYF	TGCGCCAGCAGCCAACCCCCACTGAGGGCCGAACTCTCAGATACGCAGTATTTT
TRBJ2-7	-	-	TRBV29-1	CSVGTVYEQYF	TGCAGCGTTGGAACAGTGTACGAGCAGTACTTC
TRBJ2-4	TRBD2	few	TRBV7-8	CASSFRGGLIVGKNIQYF	TGTGCCAGCAGCTTTCGCGGGGGGCTAATCGTGGGCAAAAACATTCAGTACTTC
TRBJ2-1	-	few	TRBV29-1	CSVEGTVAYNEQFF	TGCAGCGTTGAGGGGACGGTAGCCTACAATGAGCAGTTCTTC
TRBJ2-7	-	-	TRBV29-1	CSVVGQAGPYEQYF	TGCAGCGTGGTTGGACAAGCAGGTCCCTACGAGCAGTACTTC
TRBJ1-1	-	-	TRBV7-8	CASSLERRAFF	TGTGCCAGCAGCTTAGAGCGGCGGGCTTTCTTT
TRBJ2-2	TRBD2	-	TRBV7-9	CASSFPSGSGTSGDTGELFF	TGTGCCAGCAGCTTTCCGTCGGGCTCCGGGACTAGCGGGGACACCGGGGAGCTGTTTTTT
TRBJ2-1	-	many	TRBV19	CASSIFRNEQFF	TGTGCCAGTAGTATATTTAGGAATGAGCAGTTCTTC
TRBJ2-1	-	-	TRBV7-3	CATLVGSYNEQFF	TGTGCCACCTTGGTGGGATCCTACAATGAGCAGTTCTTC
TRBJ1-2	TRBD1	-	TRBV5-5	CASSSTGGANYGYTF	TGTGCCAGCAGCTCAACAGGGGGGGCTAACTATGGCTACACCTTC
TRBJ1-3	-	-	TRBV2	CASSGEGNTIYF	TGTGCCAGCAGTGGTGAGGGGAACACCATATATTTT
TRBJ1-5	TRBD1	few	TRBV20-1	CSARGTGGCCQPQHF	TGCAGTGCTAGAGGGACAGGGGGCTGTTGTCAGCCCCAGCATTTT
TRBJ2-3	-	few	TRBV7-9	CASTLIGDSTDTQYF	TGTGCCAGCACCCTAATTGGGGATTCCACAGATACGCAGTATTTT
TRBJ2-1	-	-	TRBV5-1	CASSFADLFNEQFF	TGCGCCAGCAGCTTCGCGGACTTGTTCAATGAGCAGTTCTTC
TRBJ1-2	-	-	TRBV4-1	CASSQSPGGYGYTF	TGCGCCAGCAGCCAATCCCCCGGGGGCTATGGCTACACCTTC
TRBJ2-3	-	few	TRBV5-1	CASRWRGGTDTQYF	TGCGCCAGCAGATGGCGGGGCGGCACAGATACGCAGTATTTT
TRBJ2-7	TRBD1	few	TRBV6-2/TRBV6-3	CASGTGIYEQYF	TGTGCCAGCGGGACAGGGATCTACGAGCAGTACTTC
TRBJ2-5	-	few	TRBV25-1	CASSELGKTQYF	TGTGCCAGCAGTGAACTGGGAAAGACCCAGTACTTC
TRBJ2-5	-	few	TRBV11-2	CASSSLEPTETGTQYF	TGTGCCAGCAGCTCACTCGAACCTACGGAGACAGGGACCCAGTACTTC
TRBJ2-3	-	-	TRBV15	CATRYSDTQYF	TGTGCCACCAGGTACAGTGATACGCAGTATTTT
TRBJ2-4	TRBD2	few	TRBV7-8	CASSLAPSGGAWAKNIQYF	TGTGCCAGCAGCTTAGCGCCTAGCGGGGGGGCCTGGGCCAAAAACATTCAGTACTTC
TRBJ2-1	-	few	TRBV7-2	CASSPPGGLYNEQFF	TGTGCCAGCAGCCCCCCGGGGGGCCTATACAATGAGCAGTTCTTC